A single sample is the source of the 9 T cell receptor beta chains below, sequenced in a study of blood T cell repertoires in COVID-19 (dated by TCRdb to the early 2020s). The library was obtained by the immunoSEQ multiplex PCR assay. What TCRdb holds here is the immuneACCESS table cut down to in-frame rearrangements. Part of the clones is not present; checked against another copy, under half of the missing clones reflect an unresolved V gene, and the others are unexplained. This sample lists about 180,000 clones; around four fifths were detected once. The ten largest make up less than 3.5% of the sample. The sample consisted of peripheral blood. All receptors come from an older woman with acute or convalescent COVID-19.

The rearrangement uses TRBV29-1 and TRBJ1-6, with unresolved D. V was shortened by 6 bases and J by 7 bases, with 13 bases between the two germline ends. The germline gives CDR1 SQVTM, CDR2 ANQGSEA. This CDR3 is built from 13 residues. CDR3 in DNA: TGCAGCGTGAGGGCCTCGGGGAATTCACCCCTCCACTTT. Translating gives CSVRASGNSPLHF.

V usage is TRBV6-1 and J usage is TRBJ2-3, with D tentatively TRBD1 (6 bases). Germline loops: CDR1 MNHNS, CDR2 SASEGT. The CDR3 extends over 16 amino acids. Between the trimmed V and J ends, which lost 4 bases and 2 bases, there was a span of 16 bases. The CDR3 loop is CASSGRQASLTDTQYF. CDR3 coding DNA: TGTGCCAGCAGTGGGAGACAGGCCTCCCTCACAGATACGCAGTATTTT.

The CDR3 spells CASSSTGAGGNTIYF. The DNA for the CDR3 is TGTGCCAGCAGCTCAACAGGGGCTGGAGGAAACACCATATATTTT. The V call is TRBV6-1, the J call TRBJ1-3; 7 bases fit TRBD1. This CDR3 has 15 residues. The junction had 9 bases not matched to a gene; V was cut back by 6 bases and J by 4 bases. CDR1 and CDR2 (germline): MNHNS, SASEGT.

This clone has a single count. The chain combines TRBV5-8 with TRBJ2-5, with D tentatively TRBD2 (5 bases). CDR1 and CDR2 (germline): SGHTS, YDEGEE. The V end was cut by 1 base, the J end by 3 bases, with 7 bases between. The CDR3 has 13 residues. This CDR3 reads CASSLWREETQYF. CDR3 DNA sequence: TGTGCCAGCAGCTTGTGGCGGGAAGAGACCCAGTACTTC.

This chain links TRBV12-2 with TRBJ1-1. TRBV12-2 is recorded as a pseudogene. This CDR3 has 13 amino acids. This CDR3 reads CASPRDEGTEAFF. The CDR3 region has the DNA TGTGCAAGTCCCCGAGATGAGGGCACTGAAGCTTTCTTT.

This chain connects TRBV7-3 to TRBJ1-1; TRBD1 agrees at 7 bases. The CDR3 sequence is 13 residues long. With 5 bases clipped from V and 1 base from J, the junction kept 1 base outside the gene matches. The germline V gene encodes CDR1 SGHTA and CDR2 FQGTGA. CDR3 nucleotides: TGTGCCAGCAGCCGACAGGGGAACACTGAAGCTTTCTTT. This encodes CASSRQGNTEAFF.

V usage is TRBV5-8 and J usage is TRBJ1-5; 8 bases map to TRBD1. There are 14 residues in the CDR3. The germline gives CDR1 SGHTS, CDR2 YDEGEE. After removal of 5 bases from V and 7 bases from J, the junction contained 8 bases not matched to a gene. The CDR3 DNA reads as TGTGCCAGCAGTTCCGGACAGGGATCACAGCCCCAGCATTTT. It yields the protein CASSSGQGSQPQHF.

This sequence joins TRBV6-6 and TRBJ1-4; unclear D gene. The V gene's germline CDR1 is MNHNY and CDR2 SVGAGI (reference sequence). Trimming cost V 2 bases and J 2 bases, with 6 bases left between them. The CDR3 has 14 amino acids. CDR3 in amino acids: CASSYGRTNEKLFF. Here the CDR3 DNA reads TGTGCCAGCAGTTACGGGAGGACTAATGAAAAACTGTTTTTT.

CDR3 region: CASNTGGTTDTQYF. The CDR3 nucleotides are TGTGCCAGTAACACGGGGGGGACCACAGATACGCAGTATTTT. The genes are TRBV13 and TRBJ2-3; TRBD2 aligns across 8 bases. Trimming at V came to 9 bases and at J to 2 bases, leaving 7 bases not matched to a gene. CDR3 size: 14 residues. CDR1 PRHDT and CDR2 FYEKMQ come from the germline V gene (reference sequence).